The following is a TCR beta chain sequence with its context. The antigen it binds to is not known. It has no much larger one-base neighbor in the sample; base qualities were not kept. The data originate from a study of blood T cell repertoires in COVID-19 (dated by TCRdb to about 2020). About the study as a whole: Collaborator samples came from the United States, Italy and Spain and covered acute and convalescent phases of COVID-19. Deeply sampled blood TCRbeta repertoires from subjects exposed to, actively infected with, or recovered from COVID-19 were included in the dataset. A de-identified subject ID, COVID-19 status, age in years and sex were almost always included in the sample metadata. Where available, HLA class I and class II types were taken from metadata supplied by the sample provider and were not determined by assay-based typing. The repertoires were released in a freely available public database intended as a resource for research on the immune response to SARS-CoV-2. The material from the prospective study consisted of cDNA or gDNA derived from T cells, B-cell-depleted T cells, or PBMCs. Samples came from the ongoing ImmuneRACE study (first 160 participants) plus 1,254 subjects from 6 global collaborators.

TCRbeta CDR3 regions were amplified from genomic DNA using the immunoSEQ Assay, a bias-controlled multiplex PCR. Under the source paper's analysis protocol: The number of nucleated cells in each sample was estimated from the amplification of reference gene primers within the assay. Sequence reads were collapsed and filtered to measure the absolute abundance of every unique TCRbeta CDR3 rearrangement. For each sample, productive Simpson clonality was calculated as the square root of Simpson's diversity index across productive rearrangements. What TCRdb holds here is the immuneACCESS table cut down to in-frame rearrangements. Part of the clones is not present; checked against another copy, under half of the missing clones reflect an unresolved V gene, and the others are unexplained. That table gives V, J and clone size, and the DNA gave D and trimming. The sample has about 24,000 clones on record, 85% to 90% of them singletons. Roughly 23% of the sample is in the top ten clones.

The collaborating institutions used their own protocols to collect whole blood in K2EDTA tubes. For TCRbeta analysis, collaborators shipped samples in one of three forms: frozen whole blood, isolated PBMCs, or DNA extracted from either of those sample types. What the work shows at the level of the full study, not this receptor alone: The amount of clinical and demographic metadata varied by source and participant and was provided uncurated.

The germline V gene (reference sequence) provides CDR1 LNHDA and CDR2 SQIVND. The CDR3 spans 15 residues, from the cysteine through the phenylalanine. Only CDR3 DNA is held: 45 bases, read in frame from base 1. V loses 6 bases, J loses 2 bases, and the germline ends lie 14 bases apart. Source material: peripheral blood. The sequence links TRBV19 to TRBJ2-1; too little of a D gene remains to name it. This receptor was taken from a human donor with active COVID-19. The donor label of this sample is uncertain. Read as DNA, the sequence is TGTGCCAGTAGCAGCGCCGACGTAGCCTACAATGAGCAGTTCTTC. This codes for CASSSADVAYNEQFF.